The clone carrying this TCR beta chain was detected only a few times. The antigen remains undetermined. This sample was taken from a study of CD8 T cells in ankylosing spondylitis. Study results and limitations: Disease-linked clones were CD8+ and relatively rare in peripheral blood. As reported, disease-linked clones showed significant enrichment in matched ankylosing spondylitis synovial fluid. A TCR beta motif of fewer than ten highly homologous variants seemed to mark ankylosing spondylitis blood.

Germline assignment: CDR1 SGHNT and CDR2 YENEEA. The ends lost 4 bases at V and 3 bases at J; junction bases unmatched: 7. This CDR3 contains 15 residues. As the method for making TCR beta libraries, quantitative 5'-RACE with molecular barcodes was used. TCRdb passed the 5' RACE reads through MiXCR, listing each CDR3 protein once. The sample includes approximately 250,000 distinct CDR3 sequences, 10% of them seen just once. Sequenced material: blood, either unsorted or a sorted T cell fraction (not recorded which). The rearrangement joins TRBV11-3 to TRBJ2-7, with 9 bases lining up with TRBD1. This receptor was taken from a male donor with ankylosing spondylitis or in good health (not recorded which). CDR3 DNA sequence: TGTGCCAGCAGCTCTGGGACAGGGTTGAACTACGAGCAGTACTTC. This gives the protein CASSSGTGLNYEQYF.